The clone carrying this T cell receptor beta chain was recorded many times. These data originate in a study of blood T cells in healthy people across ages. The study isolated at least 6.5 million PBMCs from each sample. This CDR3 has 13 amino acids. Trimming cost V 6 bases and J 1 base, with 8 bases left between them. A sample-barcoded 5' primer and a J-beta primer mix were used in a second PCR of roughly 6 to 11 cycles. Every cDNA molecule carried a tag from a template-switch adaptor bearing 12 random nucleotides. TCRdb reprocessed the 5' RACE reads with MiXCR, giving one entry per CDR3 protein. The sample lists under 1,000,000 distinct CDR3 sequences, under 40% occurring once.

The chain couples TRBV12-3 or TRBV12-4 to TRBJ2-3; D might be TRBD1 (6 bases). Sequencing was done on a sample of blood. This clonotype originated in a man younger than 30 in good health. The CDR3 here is CASSRQGTDTQYF. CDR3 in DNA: TGTGCCAGCAGCCGACAGGGCACAGATACGCAGTATTTT.